These 10 T cell receptor delta chains share one sample of origin, sequenced in a study of gamma-delta T cells after stem cell transplantation. TCRdb used CATT to re-call clones from the RT-PCR reads. The data contain approximately 1,500 delta-chain clones, roughly 6.2% of them seen just once; the ten biggest clones take up about a fifth. The sample comprised gamma-delta T cells. The receptors here all came from a human donor. It is not recorded whose cells these are; they may come from a transplant donor.

The chain recombines TRDV2 with TRDJ1; 8 nucleotides match TRDD3. This CDR3 region has 18 residues. Germline V CDR1 and CDR2: GEAIGNYY, EKD. With V trimmed by 0 bases and J by 3 bases, 14 bases remained unmatched. CDR3 sequence: CACDTVRRTGGLPDKLIF. The CDR3 coding sequence is TGTGCCTGTGACACCGTCAGGAGAACTGGGGGCCTGCCCGATAAACTCATCTTT.

This clone is large by share. Other DNA sequences from this sample encode an identical CDR3 as well. The V and J genes are TRDV2 and TRDJ1; D is unresolved. The V gene lost 0 bases and the J gene lost 0 bases, with 19 bases spanning the gap. CDR1 and CDR2 from the germline V gene are GEAIGNYY and EKD. The CDR3 loop spans 18 amino acids. DNA of the CDR3: TGTGCCTGTGACACCGTGGCTCGTGCCTCACCCAACACCGATAAACTCATCTTT. It specifies CACDTVARASPNTDKLIF.

Notes on this clone: This likely stems from a read error, as it lies one base from a far larger clone. Other nucleotide sequences in the sample specify the same CDR3. The V gene is TRDV1, the J gene TRDJ1, with TRDD3 matching over 9 bases. CDR1 is TSWWSYY, CDR2 QGS, per germline. The CDR3 totals 18 residues. The V segment lost 3 bases and the J segment 3 bases; nucleotides outside the gene matches: 14. The CDR3 here is CALGELEDLGGYPDKLIF. CDR3 DNA: TGTGCTCTTGGGGAGCTGGAGGATCTGGGGGGATACCCCGATAAACTCATCTTT.

As concerns this clone: It is likely a read error: a sequence one base away is far more abundant. Other nucleotide sequences from this sample produce the same CDR3. The CDR3 spells CALVGPTVWYWGIHQYTDKLIF. In nucleotides, the CDR3 is TGTGCTCTAGTGGGTCCTACTGTATGGTACTGGGGGATACACCAATACACCGATAAGCTCATCTTT. The chain has TRDV1 and TRDJ1; 12 nucleotides align to TRDD3. Germline-derived CDR1 and CDR2 are TSWWSYY and QGS. This CDR3 has 22 amino acids.

A few counts support this clone. The likely explanation is a read error, given a far larger clone one base away. This CDR3 is also generated by other DNA sequences in the sample. The rearrangement joins TRDV2 to TRDJ3; 13 positions agree with TRDD3. Germline CDR1 reads GEAIGNYY; CDR2 reads EKD. The V segment lost 2 bases and the J segment 0 bases; nucleotides outside the gene matches: 12. This CDR3 is built from 22 residues. This CDR3 reads CACDNLLGDTDPSSWDTRQMFF. In DNA form, the CDR3 reads TGTGCCTGTGACAACCTACTGGGGGATACGGACCCCAGCTCCTGGGACACCCGACAGATGTTTTTC.

This clone was counted a few times. It is likely a read error: a sequence one base away is far more abundant. The chain carries TRDV2 and TRDJ3; 8 bases map to TRDD3. The CDR3 is 22 amino acids. Trimming removed 3 bases from V and 2 bases from J; junction bases left unmatched: 20. CDR1 and CDR2 (germline): GEAIGNYY, EKD. The CDR3 spells CACDQAGTGGLDRPWDTRQMFF. The CDR3 DNA follows: TGTGCCTGTGACCAGGCGGGTACTGGGGGCCTCGACCGCCCCTGGGACACCCGACAGATGTTTTTC.

This clone was seen only a few times. A far larger clone is a single base away, which makes a read error likely. This specimen includes other DNA sequences encoding the same CDR3. The chain recombines TRDV1 with TRDJ1; 12 bases are a match to TRDD3. J lost 3 bases, V lost 2 bases, and 31 bases had no gene match. The germline CDR1 and CDR2 sequences are TSWWSYY and QGS. This CDR3 has 25 residues. The CDR3 nucleotides read TGTGCTCTTGGGGAAAAAACCATCAACAACCGCTTCCGCCCCACTCTGGGGGATACGCCCGATAAACTCATCTTT. Its translation is CALGEKTINNRFRPTLGDTPDKLIF.

This clone has more than one count but fewer than ten. TCRdb's entry gives the protein of a much larger clone, which mismatches this DNA's translation at residue 5, likely from a read error; the protein reported here is translated from the DNA. The chain couples TRDV2 to TRDJ1, with TRDD3 matching over 9 bases. Unmatched junction bases numbered 26, after V lost 3 bases and J lost 1 base. The CDR3 length is 22 residues. CDR1 is GEAIGNYY and CDR2 is EKD in the germline V gene. The CDR3 loop is CACDALSPYTHSGGFRTDKLIF. CDR3 sequence (DNA): TGTGCCTGTGACGCCCTCAGCCCCTATACTCACTCTGGGGGATTTCGCACCGATAAACTCATCTTT.

This clone is categorized as large. The same CDR3 is also encoded by other DNA sequences in this sample. This chain uses TRDV2 with TRDJ1; 10 bases align to TRDD3. V lost 1 base, J lost 10 bases, and 11 bases stayed unmatched. Germline-derived CDR1 and CDR2 are GEAIGNYY and EKD. The CDR3 loop spans 15 amino acids. This CDR3 is CACDTMGLGDVGLIF. The CDR3 DNA is TGTGCCTGTGACACGATGGGACTGGGGGATGTTGGACTCATCTTT.

As to this clone: The translation of this DNA and the TCRdb protein of a much larger clone differ at residue 9, probably owing to a read error; the protein shown here is translated from the DNA. V is TRDV2 and J is TRDJ1, with 10 positions matching TRDD3. Germline CDR1 and CDR2: GEAIGNYY and EKD. This CDR3 is 22 amino acids long. The V gene end was trimmed by 0 bases and the J gene end by 0 bases; junction bases not matched to a gene: 21. CDR3 sequence: CACDTVGPPYVLGDRYTDKLIF. The DNA for the CDR3 is TGTGCCTGTGACACCGTGGGGCCTCCCTACGTACTGGGGGATCGCTACACCGATAAACTCATCTTT.